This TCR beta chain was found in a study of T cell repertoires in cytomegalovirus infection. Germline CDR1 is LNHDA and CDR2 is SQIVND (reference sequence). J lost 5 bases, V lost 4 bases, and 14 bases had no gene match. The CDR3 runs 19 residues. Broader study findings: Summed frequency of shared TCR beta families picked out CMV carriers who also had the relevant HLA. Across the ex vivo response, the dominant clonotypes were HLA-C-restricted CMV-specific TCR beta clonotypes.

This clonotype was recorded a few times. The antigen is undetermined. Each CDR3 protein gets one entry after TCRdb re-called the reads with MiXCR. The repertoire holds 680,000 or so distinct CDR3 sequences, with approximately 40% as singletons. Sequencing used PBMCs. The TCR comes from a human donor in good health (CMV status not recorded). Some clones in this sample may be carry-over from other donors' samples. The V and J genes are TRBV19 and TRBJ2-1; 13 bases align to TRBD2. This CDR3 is CASSTGLAGVAYPHNEQFF. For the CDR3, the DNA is TGTGCCAGTAGTACTGGACTAGCGGGAGTTGCCTACCCCCACAATGAGCAGTTCTTC.